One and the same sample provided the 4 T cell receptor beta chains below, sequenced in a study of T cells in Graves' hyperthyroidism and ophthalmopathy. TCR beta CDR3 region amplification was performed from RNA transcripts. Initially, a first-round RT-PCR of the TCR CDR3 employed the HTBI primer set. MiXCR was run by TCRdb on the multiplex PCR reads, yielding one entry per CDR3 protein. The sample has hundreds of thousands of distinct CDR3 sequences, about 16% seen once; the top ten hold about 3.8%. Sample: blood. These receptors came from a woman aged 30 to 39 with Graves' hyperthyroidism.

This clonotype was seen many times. CDR3 protein: CASSYSSSPGTGGVEPFEQYF. CDR3 bases: TGTGCCAGCAGTTACTCTTCGTCTCCCGGGACAGGGGGCGTGGAGCCCTTCGAGCAGTACTTC. This rearrangement joins TRBV6-5 to TRBJ2-7, with 12 bases identical to TRBD1. CDR1 and CDR2 from the germline V gene are MNHEY and SVGAGI. With 0 bases clipped from V and 6 bases from J, the junction kept 21 bases outside the gene matches. The CDR3 spans 21 residues.

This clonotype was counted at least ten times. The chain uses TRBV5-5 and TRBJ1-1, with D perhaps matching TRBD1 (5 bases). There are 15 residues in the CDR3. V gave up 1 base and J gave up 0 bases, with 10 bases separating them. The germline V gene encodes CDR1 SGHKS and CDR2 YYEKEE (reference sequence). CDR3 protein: CASSLTGRLNTEAFF. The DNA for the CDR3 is TGTGCCAGCAGCTTGACGGGACGGTTGAACACTGAAGCTTTCTTT.

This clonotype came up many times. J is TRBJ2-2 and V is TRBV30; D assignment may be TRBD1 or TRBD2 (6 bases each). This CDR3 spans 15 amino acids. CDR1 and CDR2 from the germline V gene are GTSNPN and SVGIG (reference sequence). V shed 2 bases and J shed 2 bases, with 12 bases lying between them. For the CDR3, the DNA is TGTGCCTGGAGTAAACCGGGGGCTAACACCGGGGAGCTGTTTTTT. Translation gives CAWSKPGANTGELFF. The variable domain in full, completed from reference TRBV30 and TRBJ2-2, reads SQTIHQWPATLVQPVGSPLSLECTVEGTSNPNLYWYRQAAGRGLQLLFYSVGIGQISSEVPQNLSASRPQDRQFILSSKKLLLSDSGFYLCAWSKPGANTGELFFGEGSRLTVL.

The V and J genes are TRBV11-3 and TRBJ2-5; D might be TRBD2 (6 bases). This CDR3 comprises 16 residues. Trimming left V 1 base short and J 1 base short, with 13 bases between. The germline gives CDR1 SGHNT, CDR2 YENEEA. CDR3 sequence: CASSLAGRPIQETQYF. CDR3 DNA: TGTGCCAGCAGCTTAGCGGGGAGGCCTATCCAAGAGACCCAGTACTTC.